Listed below are T cell receptor beta chains from one sample, sequenced in a study of shared clonotypes between healthy human individuals. TCRdb's table, derived via immunoSEQ multiplex PCR, lists solely in-frame clones and lacks some. The sample consists of approximately 250,000 clones, over 50% of them appearing once. Material: memory CD4+ T cells sorted from blood. The receptors derive from a man in his thirties or forties in good health. Both conserved end residues are part of each CDR3. The D gene is left open where the match is weak. Clone size is stated in some rows and not others, as once, few, many or a class when expanded.

TRBJ2-6 . TRBV5-6 few CASSSPANVLTF TGTGCCAGCAGCTCGCCGGCCAACGTCCTGACTTTC
TRBJ1-2 TRBD1 TRBV5-4 . CASSTPGQSYGYTF TGTGCCAGCAGCACGCCGGGACAGTCCTATGGCTACACCTTC
TRBJ2-7 TRBD2 TRBV5-1 once CASTSREGKDYEQYF TGCGCCAGCACCTCCCGGGAGGGGAAGGACTACGAGCAGTACTTC
TRBJ1-5 . TRBV27 . CASSLGNWGQPQHF TGTGCCAGCAGTTTGGGGAATTGGGGTCAGCCCCAGCATTTT
TRBJ2-7 TRBD2 TRBV7-2 . CASSSGGSSYEQYF TGTGCCAGCAGCTCCGGCGGGAGCTCCTACGAGCAGTACTTC
TRBJ2-3 . TRBV7-8 . CASSLIDTQYF TGTGCCAGCAGCTTAATAGATACGCAGTATTTT
TRBJ1-4 TRBD1 TRBV18 . CASSRFTDREVEKLFF TGTGCCAGCTCACGATTCACCGACAGGGAGGTGGAAAAACTGTTTTTT
TRBJ2-7 . TRBV11-2 few CASSRAGGIIDEQYF TGTGCCAGCAGCCGAGCAGGGGGGATTATCGACGAGCAGTACTTC
TRBJ2-5 TRBD2 TRBV9 . CASSPSIAGNGQETQYF TGTGCCAGCAGCCCATCAATAGCGGGAAACGGACAAGAGACCCAGTACTTC
TRBJ2-1 TRBD2 TRBV10-1 . CASSPGLAGVDEQFF TGCGCCAGCAGCCCCGGACTAGCGGGAGTGGATGAGCAGTTCTTC
TRBJ2-7 . TRBV10-3 . CATAGRSDSYEQYF TGTGCCACGGCCGGGCGGTCCGACTCCTACGAGCAGTACTTC
TRBJ2-1 TRBD1 TRBV18 . CASSPRTGFDEQFF TGTGCCAGCTCGCCAAGGACAGGGTTCGATGAGCAGTTCTTC
TRBJ1-2 . TRBV14 . CASSQGTALYTF TGTGCCAGCAGCCAAGGGACAGCCCTTTACACCTTC
TRBJ2-6 . TRBV7-9 . CASSLIQGAPGANVLTF TGTGCCAGCAGCTTAATACAGGGAGCGCCTGGGGCCAACGTCCTGACTTTC
TRBJ2-1 . TRBV28 . CASRSDHYNEQFF TGTGCCAGCAGGTCGGACCATTACAATGAGCAGTTCTTC
TRBJ2-1 . TRBV19 . CASSSRRLNEQFF TGTGCCAGTAGTTCACGGCGCCTCAATGAGCAGTTCTTC
TRBJ1-2 . TRBV7-9 few CASGLRELNNYGYTF TGTGCCAGCGGGCTTCGGGAACTCAATAACTATGGCTACACCTTC
TRBJ1-2 . TRBV2 . CASSARSGYTF TGTGCCAGCAGTGCTCGAAGTGGCTACACCTTC
TRBJ2-3 . TRBV10-1 . CASSPGTSTDTQYF TGCGCCAGCAGTCCCGGGACTAGCACAGATACGCAGTATTTT
TRBJ2-5 TRBD1 TRBV29-1 few CSALRAGGSGETQYF TGCAGCGCCCTCCGGGCAGGGGGATCAGGAGAGACCCAGTACTTC
TRBJ2-1 . TRBV7-9 . CASSRRQDLYNEQFF TGTGCCAGCAGCCGACGACAGGACCTATACAATGAGCAGTTCTTC
TRBJ2-1 TRBD2 TRBV9 . CASSASGRAYNEQFF TGTGCCAGCAGCGCTAGCGGGAGGGCCTACAATGAGCAGTTCTTC
TRBJ2-1 . TRBV9 . CASSEGISYNEQFF TGTGCCAGCAGCGAAGGTATTTCCTACAATGAGCAGTTCTTC
TRBJ2-1 . TRBV10-2 . CASSEFNEQFF TGCGCCAGCAGTGAATTTAATGAGCAGTTCTTC
TRBJ1-1 . TRBV18 . CASSSDQGNTEAFF TGTGCCAGCTCATCGGACCAGGGCAACACTGAAGCTTTCTTT
TRBJ2-7 . TRBV7-2 . CASSLLGLAAYEQYF TGTGCCAGCAGCTTATTGGGGTTAGCCGCCTACGAGCAGTACTTC
TRBJ1-1 . TRBV10-3 . CAISDFFSANTEAFF TGTGCCATCAGTGATTTTTTTTCAGCGAACACTGAAGCTTTCTTT
TRBJ2-2 . TRBV4-1 . CASSQASTRTRELFF TGCGCCAGCAGCCAAGCCTCGACTAGAACCCGGGAGCTGTTTTTT
TRBJ2-7 TRBD1 TRBV5-4 . CASSVRQGSRSYEQYF TGTGCCAGCAGCGTAAGACAGGGGTCGAGGTCCTACGAGCAGTACTTC
TRBJ2-2 . TRBV5-1 . CASSSRAPPPTGELFF TGCGCCAGCAGCTCGCGGGCGCCCCCACCCACCGGGGAGCTGTTTTTT
TRBJ2-7 . TRBV28 . CASSSGVGAYEQYF TGTGCCAGCAGTTCCGGGGTGGGCGCCTACGAGCAGTACTTC
TRBJ1-2 . TRBV7-2 few CASTIGGFYGYTF TGTGCCAGCACGATAGGCGGGTTCTATGGCTACACCTTC
TRBJ2-1 TRBD2 TRBV12-5 once CASGPGTSGLRDEQFF TGTGCTAGTGGCCCCGGGACTAGCGGGTTGAGGGATGAGCAGTTCTTC
TRBJ2-1 TRBD2 TRBV7-9 . CASSSGLAGGRQFF TGTGCCAGCAGCTCAGGACTAGCGGGAGGGCGACAGTTCTTC
TRBJ2-7 TRBD1 TRBV5-4 . CASSSPGTGDYEQYF TGTGCCAGCAGCTCACCCGGGACAGGTGACTACGAGCAGTACTTC
TRBJ2-5 . TRBV5-1 . CASSLEETQYF TGCGCCAGCAGCTTGGAGGAGACCCAGTACTTC
TRBJ2-3 . TRBV1 . CTSSQDHSGSGLDTQYF TGCACCAGCAGCCAAGATCACAGCGGGAGTGGGTTAGATACGCAGTATTTT
TRBJ1-1 TRBD1 TRBV6-5 . CASSYIGAGGGTEAFF TGTGCCAGCAGTTACATTGGGGCAGGGGGAGGCACTGAAGCTTTCTTT
TRBJ2-7 TRBD1 TRBV7-9 many CASSLTGVHYEQYF TGTGCCAGCAGCTTAACAGGGGTCCACTACGAGCAGTACTTC
TRBJ1-1 . TRBV7-9 . CASSFGQGEIDTEAFF TGTGCCAGCAGCTTTGGCCAAGGGGAGATAGACACTGAAGCTTTCTTT
TRBJ2-1 . TRBV28 . CASSPTYNEQFF TGTGCTAGCAGTCCGACCTACAATGAGCAGTTCTTC
TRBJ2-5 . TRBV15 . CATSYPPAGLGGTQYF TGTGCCACCAGCTACCCTCCGGCAGGACTAGGGGGGACCCAGTACTTC
TRBJ2-3 . TRBV11-3 . CASSLDLTDTQYF TGTGCCAGCAGCTTAGACTTGACAGATACGCAGTATTTT
TRBJ2-7 TRBD1 TRBV7-3 once CASRLTGETSYEQYF TGTGCCAGCAGATTGACAGGGGAGACCTCCTACGAGCAGTACTTC
TRBJ2-7 . TRBV7-9 . CASSLVGSLLEQYF TGTGCCAGCAGCTTAGTGGGGTCTCTATTGGAGCAGTACTTC
TRBJ2-1 TRBD2 TRBV28 . CASSVGLADNEQFF TGTGCCAGCAGTGTTGGACTAGCAGACAATGAGCAGTTCTTC
TRBJ2-7 TRBD1 TRBV4-3 . CASSQSGQGVYYEQYF TGCGCCAGCAGCCAATCGGGACAGGGTGTTTACTACGAGCAGTACTTC
TRBJ2-1 TRBD1 TRBV2 . CASSEGQGVYNEQFF TGTGCCAGCAGTGAAGGGCAGGGGGTTTACAATGAGCAGTTCTTC
TRBJ2-3 TRBD2 TRBV5-4 many CASKLGGAGDTQYF TGTGCCAGCAAACTCGGGGGGGCGGGAGATACGCAGTATTTT